The text below deals with one T cell receptor beta chain. This record comes from a study of human T cells and chemical hapten exposure. Time point of the sample: patch test 3, about 24 weeks after DPC sensitization. The treatment was: therapeutic diphenylcyclopropenone sensitization with weekly scalp DPC. TCRdb re-derived calls from the RACE reads in MiXCR, one entry per CDR3 protein. The profile shows under 200,000 distinct CDR3 sequences, 25% to 35% of them singletons. The V gene end was trimmed by 0 bases and the J gene end by 9 bases; junction bases not matched to a gene: 6. The V gene's germline CDR1 is SGHRS and CDR2 YFSETQ. The CDR3 extends over 15 amino acids.

The source material was whole blood, sampled in connection with sensitization to the hapten diphenylcyclopropenone (DPC). The chain couples TRBV5-1 to TRBJ1-6; 7 positions match TRBD1. This TCR was recovered from a woman aged 18-29 years with alopecia areata. Some clones in this sample may be carry-over from other donors' samples. The CDR3 DNA reads TGCGCCAGCAGCTTGGAGGGGGCTGGTGGTTCACCCCTCCACTTT. It yields the protein CASSLEGAGGSPLHF.